What follows are 21 T cell receptor beta chains derived from one specimen sequenced in a study of blood T cells in healthy people across ages. Through a sample-barcoded 5' primer and a J-beta primer mix, a second PCR was run for 7 to 11 cycles. A single record per CDR3 protein comes from TCRdb applying MiXCR to the 5' RACE reads. The repertoire holds 1.5 million to 2 million distinct CDR3 sequences, about 31% seen once, with approximately 10% in the top ten. The sample consisted of blood. The receptors derive from a woman in her 30s in good health.

The genes are TRBV29-1 and TRBJ1-1; TRBD1 might be the D (5 bases). This CDR3 comprises 14 residues. V dropped 4 bases and J dropped 0 bases, with 12 bases sitting between them. CDR1 is SQVTM and CDR2 is ANQGSEA in the germline V gene. The CDR3 coding sequence is TGCAGCGTTGGTCAGGGTGGGGTGAACACTGAAGCTTTCTTT. Encoded protein: CSVGQGGVNTEAFF.

The rearrangement uses TRBV27 and TRBJ1-1; D possibly corresponds to TRBD1 (5 bases). This CDR3 spans 11 amino acids. CDR1 and CDR2 from the germline V gene are MNHEY and SMNVEV (reference sequence). The V end was cut by 3 bases, the J end by 11 bases, with 10 bases between. The CDR3 DNA reads TGTGCCAGCAGTTTTGCAGGGAGTGCTTTCTTT. Translation: CASSFAGSAFF.

This clonotype has ten or more counts. The chain links TRBV20-1 to TRBJ2-3; TRBD2 might be the D (6 bases). Germline CDR1 is DFQATT and CDR2 is SNEGSKA (reference sequence). The CDR3 is 15 residues long. V gave up 5 bases and J gave up 5 bases, with 20 bases separating them. CDR3 amino acids: CSAEVDREPIDTQYF. CDR3 DNA: TGCAGTGCTGAGGTCGATCGGGAGCCGATAGATACGCAGTATTTT.

Comment on this clonotype: A much larger clone differs from this one at a single base, so this may be a read error. V is TRBV6-1 and J is TRBJ2-7; D is possibly TRBD1 or TRBD2 (5 bases each). V was cut by 6 bases and J by 6 bases, with 12 bases left in between. Germline V CDR1 and CDR2: MNHNS, SASEGT. The CDR3 extends over 12 amino acids. This CDR3 is CASRGTGCEQYF. The CDR3 DNA reads TGTGCCAGCAGAGGGACGGGCTGCGAGCAGTACTTC.

This rearrangement joins TRBV7-9 to TRBJ1-1; 9 nucleotides match TRBD1. Germline CDR1 is SEHNR and CDR2 is FQNEAQ (reference sequence). This CDR3 spans 15 amino acids. Losses at the gene ends were 5 bases for V and 2 bases for J; bases not matched to a gene: 6. CDR3 coding DNA: TGTGCCAGCAGCCCTCGGACAGGGGACAACACTGAAGCTTTCTTT. Translating gives CASSPRTGDNTEAFF.

This clonotype occurred a few times. The CDR3 is CASSLWGSGTQETQYF. The CDR3 coding sequence is TGTGCCAGCAGTTTATGGGGGTCGGGGACACAAGAGACCCAGTACTTC. The J gene is TRBJ2-5, the V gene TRBV27, with D perhaps TRBD1 (6 bases). The V and J ends lost 1 base and 2 bases respectively, with 14 bases between them. Germline CDR1 reads MNHEY; CDR2 reads SMNVEV (reference sequence). The CDR3 sequence is 16 residues long.

The table lists this clonotype with a few counts. The genes are TRBV4-2 and TRBJ2-1, with 11 bases lining up with TRBD2. The CDR3 is 15 amino acids. V gave up 1 base and J gave up 8 bases; unmatched junction bases: 4. Per the germline V gene, CDR1 is LGHNA and CDR2 is YNFKEQ. This CDR3 is CASSQGSGGAYEQFF. The CDR3 DNA sequence: TGTGCCAGCAGCCAAGGTAGCGGGGGGGCCTATGAGCAGTTCTTC.

Only a few counts were recorded for this clonotype. The chain links TRBV12-3 or TRBV12-4 to TRBJ1-5; D possibly corresponds to TRBD1 (5 bases). The CDR3 covers 12 residues. Trimming stripped 2 bases from V and 9 bases from J, with 8 bases between. The CDR3 nucleotides are TGTGCCAGCAGTTTAAAGGGGCCGCCCCAGCATTTT. It translates to CASSLKGPPQHF.

The table lists this clonotype with many counts. The chain combines TRBV6-4 with TRBJ2-6; no firm D call. With 9 bases removed from V and 0 bases from J, the gap between germline ends came to 3 bases. The germline gives CDR1 MRHNA, CDR2 SNTAGT. The CDR3 has 12 residues. This CDR3 reads CARTSGANVLTF. Written as DNA, the CDR3 is TGTGCCAGGACCTCTGGGGCCAACGTCCTGACTTTC.

The rearrangement joins TRBV27 to TRBJ2-7; TRBD2 is a possible D gene (6 bases). The length of the CDR3 is 16 residues. Germline CDR1 and CDR2: MNHEY and SMNVEV (reference sequence). Trimming pared 5 bases from V and 4 bases from J, leaving 21 bases between. CDR3 loop: CASSPRGAGPKYEQYF. In nucleotides, the CDR3 is TGTGCCAGCAGTCCGCGCGGAGCGGGCCCCAAGTACGAGCAGTACTTC.

This clonotype has a handful of counts. The V call is TRBV14, the J call TRBJ2-1, with D unclear. CDR1 and CDR2 (germline): SGHDN, FVKESK. Between the trimmed V and J ends, which lost 4 bases and 10 bases, there was a span of 14 bases. The CDR3 extends over 13 amino acids. The CDR3 loop reads CASSPVFAQEQFF. The CDR3 nucleotides are TGTGCCAGCAGCCCCGTTTTTGCCCAGGAGCAGTTCTTC.

This clonotype came up once. The chain links TRBV6-6 to TRBJ1-6; maybe TRBD1 (6 bases). Trimming took 7 bases from V and 8 from J, leaving 15 bases between them. The CDR3 totals 14 residues. Germline V lookup: CDR1 MNHNY, CDR2 SVGAGI (reference sequence). CDR3 sequence: CASNTGRVDSPLHF. The CDR3, as DNA: TGTGCCAGCAACACAGGGAGAGTGGATTCACCCCTCCACTTT.

The chain couples TRBV7-2 to TRBJ2-1; TRBD1 is a possible D gene (5 bases). The CDR3 loop spans 15 amino acids. Trimming removed 5 bases from V and 3 bases from J, with 14 bases in between. The germline V gene has CDR1 SGHTA and CDR2 FQGNSA. The CDR3 spells CASSLGDYNYNEQFF. CDR3 in DNA: TGTGCCAGCAGCCTAGGGGATTACAACTACAATGAGCAGTTCTTC.

Details on this clonotype: Germline is not matched at one junction end, which may reflect a read error. The chain couples TRBV5-1 to TRBJ2-3; D gene ambiguous. This CDR3 has 13 residues. From germline, CDR1 is SGHRS and CDR2 YFSETQ. The CDR3 reads CTSSLSLADTQYF. DNA of the CDR3: TGCACCAGCAGCTTGTCTCTGGCAGATACGCAGTATTTT. The full variable domain, completed using reference TRBV5-1 and TRBJ2-3, is KAGVTQTPRYLIKTRGQQVTLSCSPISGHRSVSWYQQTPGQGLQFLFEYFSETQRNKGNFPGRFSGRQFSNSRSEMNVSTLELGDSALYLCTSSLSLADTQYFGPGTRLTVL.

Regarding this clonotype: The junction does not match germline at one end; this may be a read error. The chain recombines TRBV7-2 with TRBJ2-2; D may be TRBD2 (6 bases). Germline loops: CDR1 SGHTA, CDR2 FQGNSA. The CDR3 has 18 amino acids. CDR3 loop: CASSLAPESIKGTGELFF. DNA of the CDR3: TGTGCCAGCAGCCTAGCGCCCGAATCGATTAAGGGCACCGGGGAGCTGTTTTTT. Based on the CDR3 plus reference TRBV7-2 and TRBJ2-2, the full variable domain is GAGVSQSPSNKVTEKGKDVELRCDPISGHTALYWYRQSLGQGLEFLIYFQGNSAPDKSGLPSDRFSAERTGGSVSTLTIQRTQQEDSAVYLCASSLAPESIKGTGELFFGEGSRLTVL.

A word on this clonotype: A read error may be the cause here, since a much bigger clone is one base away. The rearrangement joins TRBV29-1 to TRBJ2-1; 9 bases match TRBD2. The germline CDR1 and CDR2 sequences are SQVTM and ANQGSEA. There are 12 residues in the CDR3. The CDR3 coding sequence is TGCAGCGTCTCTAGCGGGAACAATGGGCAGTTCTTC. This sequence encodes CSVSSGNNGQFF.

With regard to this clonotype: The junction shows a germline mismatch at one end, possibly a read error. V is TRBV5-1 and J is TRBJ2-1; tentatively, D is TRBD2 (6 bases). CDR3 length: 15 amino acids. CDR1 is SGHRS and CDR2 is YFSETQ in the germline V gene. The CDR3 bases are TGCGCCAGCAGGTTGGCGGGGAACGAGTACAATGAGCAGTTCTTC. This sequence encodes CASRLAGNEYNEQFF.

The chain links TRBV6-5 to TRBJ2-5; D possibly matches TRBD1 or TRBD2 (7 bases each). V gave up 5 bases and J gave up 5 bases, with 18 bases separating them. CDR3 length: 15 amino acids. Per the germline V gene, CDR1 is MNHEY and CDR2 is SVGAGI. CDR3: CASSRGDSPVETQYF. DNA of the CDR3: TGTGCCAGCAGTCGGGGGGACAGCCCGGTGGAGACCCAGTACTTC.

This clonotype was counted at least ten times. The chain has TRBV7-2 and TRBJ2-5, with 7 bases that match TRBD1. The CDR3 consists of 14 residues. J lost 3 bases, V lost 4 bases, and 5 bases had no gene match. Looked up from germline, CDR1 is SGHTA and CDR2 is FQGNSA. The CDR3 loop reads CASSSQTGEETQYF. The CDR3 DNA sequence: TGTGCCAGCAGCTCACAAACAGGGGAAGAGACCCAGTACTTC.

J is TRBJ2-2 and V is TRBV7-9, with D possibly matching TRBD1 (5 bases). The V end lost 3 bases, the J end lost 0 bases, and 8 bases lay between the germline ends. This CDR3 has 15 amino acids. CDR1 is SEHNR, CDR2 FQNEAQ, per germline (reference sequence). The CDR3 protein is CASSLGQPNTGELFF. The CDR3 DNA is TGTGCCAGCAGCTTGGGGCAGCCGAACACCGGGGAGCTGTTTTTT.

This clonotype was seen only a few times. The chain carries TRBV30 and TRBJ1-2; 7 bases are shared with TRBD1. There are 12 residues in the CDR3. After removal of 7 bases from V and 2 bases from J, the junction contained 4 bases not matched to a gene. Germline loops: CDR1 GTSNPN, CDR2 SVGIG (reference sequence). As DNA, the CDR3 is TGTGCCTACACACAGGGGAACTATGGCTACACCTTC. Amino acid sequence: CAYTQGNYGYTF.